This TCR beta chain was profiled in a study of blood T cell repertoires in COVID-19. Study information: Collection of acute and convalescent COVID-19 samples took place in the United States, Italy and Spain. PBMCs, B-cell-depleted T cells, or T cells provided the cDNA or gDNA that made up the material.

The CDR3 consists of 16 residues. Germline V lookup: CDR1 MNHEY, CDR2 SVGEGT. Trimming removed 3 bases from V and 1 base from J, with 16 bases in between. In the original processing: Nucleated cell counts were estimated from reference gene primer amplification. Here immunoSEQ multiplex PCR was the method, and the copy in TCRdb shows in-frame clones only, minus some. D and trimming come from the DNA, and the V and J calls and clone size come from that table. The data contain 140,000 to 150,000 clones, approximately 81% of them seen just once; the ten biggest clones take up around 8.8%. Material: peripheral blood. The chain recombines TRBV6-2 or TRBV6-3 with TRBJ2-7; D ambiguous. This sequence was found in a human donor in a cohort sampled during active COVID-19. This chain's CDR3 is CASSYATNLKSYEQYF. CDR3 nucleotide sequence: TGTGCCAGCAGTTATGCTACCAATCTCAAATCCTACGAGCAGTACTTC.